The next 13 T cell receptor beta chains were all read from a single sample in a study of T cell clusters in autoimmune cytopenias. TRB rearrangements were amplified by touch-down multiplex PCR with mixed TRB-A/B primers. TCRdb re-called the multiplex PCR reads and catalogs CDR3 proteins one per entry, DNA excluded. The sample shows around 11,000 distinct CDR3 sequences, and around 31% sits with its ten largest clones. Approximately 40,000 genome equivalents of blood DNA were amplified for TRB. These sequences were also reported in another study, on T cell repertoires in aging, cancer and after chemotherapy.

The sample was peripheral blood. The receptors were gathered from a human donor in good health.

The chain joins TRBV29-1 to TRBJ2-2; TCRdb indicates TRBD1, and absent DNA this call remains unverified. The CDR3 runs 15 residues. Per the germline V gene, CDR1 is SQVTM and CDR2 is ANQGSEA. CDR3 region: CSVFPGQSNTGELFF.

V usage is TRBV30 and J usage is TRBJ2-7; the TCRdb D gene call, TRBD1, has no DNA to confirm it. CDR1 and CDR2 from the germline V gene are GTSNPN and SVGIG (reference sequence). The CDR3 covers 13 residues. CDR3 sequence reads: CAWAGTLNYEQYF.

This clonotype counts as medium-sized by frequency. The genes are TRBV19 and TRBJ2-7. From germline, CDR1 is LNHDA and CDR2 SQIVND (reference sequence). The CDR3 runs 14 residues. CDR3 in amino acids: CASSMLWSSYEQYF.

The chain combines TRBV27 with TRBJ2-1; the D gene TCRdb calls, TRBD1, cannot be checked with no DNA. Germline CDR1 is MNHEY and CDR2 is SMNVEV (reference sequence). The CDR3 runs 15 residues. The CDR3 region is CASKPGGASYNEQFF.

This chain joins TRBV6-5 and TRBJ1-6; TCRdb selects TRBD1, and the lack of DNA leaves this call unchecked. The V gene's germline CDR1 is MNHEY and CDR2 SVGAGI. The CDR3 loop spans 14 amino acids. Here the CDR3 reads CAISDGQGNGPLHF.

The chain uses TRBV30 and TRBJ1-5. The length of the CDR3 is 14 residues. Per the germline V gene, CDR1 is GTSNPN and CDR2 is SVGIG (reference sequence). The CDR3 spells CAWSVGVLGQPQHF.

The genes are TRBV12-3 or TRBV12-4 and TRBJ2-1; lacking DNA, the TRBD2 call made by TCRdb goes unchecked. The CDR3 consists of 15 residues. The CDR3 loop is CASSPGTSAYNEQFF.

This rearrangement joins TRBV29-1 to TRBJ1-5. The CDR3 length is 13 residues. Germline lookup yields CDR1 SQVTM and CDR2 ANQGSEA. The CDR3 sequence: CSVQRGDNQPQHF.

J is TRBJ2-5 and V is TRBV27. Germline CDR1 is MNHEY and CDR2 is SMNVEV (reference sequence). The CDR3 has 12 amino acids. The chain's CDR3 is CASSFIGETQYF.

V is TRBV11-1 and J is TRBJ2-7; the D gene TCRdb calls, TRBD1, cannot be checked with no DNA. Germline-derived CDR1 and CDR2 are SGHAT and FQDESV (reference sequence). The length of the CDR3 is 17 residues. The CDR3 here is CASSLPGQGPIYVEQYF.

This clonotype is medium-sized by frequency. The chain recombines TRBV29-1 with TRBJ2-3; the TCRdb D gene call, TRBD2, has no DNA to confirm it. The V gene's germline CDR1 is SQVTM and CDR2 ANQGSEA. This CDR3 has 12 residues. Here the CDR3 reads CSVEFPADTQYF.

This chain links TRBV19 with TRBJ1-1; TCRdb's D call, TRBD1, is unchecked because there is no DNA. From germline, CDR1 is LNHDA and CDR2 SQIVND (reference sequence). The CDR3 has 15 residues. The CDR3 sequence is CASSIGTVKNTEAFF.

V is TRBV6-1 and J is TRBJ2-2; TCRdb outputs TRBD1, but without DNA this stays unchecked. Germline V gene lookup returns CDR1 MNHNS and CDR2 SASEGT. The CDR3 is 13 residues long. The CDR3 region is CASSTGGVGELFF.